Listed here are 21 T cell receptor beta chains from one sample, sequenced in a study of T cell clonality in common variable immunodeficiency. Some clones are missing from TCRdb's copy, which holds only in-frame ones; the method was immunoSEQ multiplex PCR. The table lists some 60,000 clones, no singletons, with roughly 1.7% in the top ten. The specimen sequenced was peripheral blood mononuclear cells. The receptors shown here come from a person aged 18 to 70 in good health.

This clone was seen at least ten times. The read stops 3 residues short of the end of the CDR3; the missing end is completed from the germline J gene. This chain connects TRBV28 to TRBJ1-1; D is unclear. The CDR3 runs 13 residues. Per germline, CDR1 MDHEN and CDR2 SYDVKM. V was trimmed by 1 base and J by 0 bases, leaving 3 bases between them. CDR3 sequence: CASSLSVNTEAFF. The DNA read from the CDR3 is TGTGCCAGCAGTTTATCAGTGAACACTGAA.

The sample holds many counts of this clone. CDR3 bases read: TGCAGTGCTAGAGAGGACAGGGGGCTTAATGAG. It yields the protein CSAREDRGLNE. The full CDR3 is CSAREDRGLNEQFF. The gene calls are TRBV20-1 and TRBJ2-1; 11 bases line up with TRBD1. Sequencing ends 3 residues short of the CDR3 end; the germline J gene provides the rest. CDR1 DFQATT and CDR2 SNEGSKA come from the germline V gene (reference sequence). The CDR3 totals 14 residues. The ends lost 0 bases at V and 7 bases at J; junction bases unmatched: 2.

This clone was picked up many times. Read sequence stops 3 residues before the CDR3 end, and the germline J gene provides the missing end. The genes are TRBV29-1 and TRBJ1-1; the match to TRBD1 covers 10 bases. The CDR3 consists of 12 residues. Germline CDR1 reads SQVTM; CDR2 reads ANQGSEA. After removal of 6 bases from V and 5 bases from J, the junction contained 3 bases not matched to a gene. The chain's CDR3 is CSVTGQGTEAFF. Incomplete CDR3 DNA: TGCAGCGTAACGGGACAGGGGACTGAA.

Many counts were recorded for this clone. The read terminates 3 residues before the CDR3 end, so the remaining end is supplied by the germline J gene. The rearrangement links TRBV7-9 to TRBJ1-1; 8 nucleotides match TRBD1. The CDR3 covers 14 residues. Trimming took 7 bases from V and 4 from J; bases not matched to a gene: 8. Germline V gives CDR1 SEHNR, CDR2 FQNEAQ (reference sequence). The CDR3 DNA, read in part, is TGTGCCAGCAACGGACAGGGTTTGGGCACTGAA. It codes for CASNGQGLGTE. The entire CDR3 protein is CASNGQGLGTEAFF.

This clone was counted many times. The missing CDR3 end, 3 residues past where the read stops, is filled in from the germline J gene. The V call is TRBV4-1, the J call TRBJ2-5, with 11 positions matching TRBD2. This CDR3 region has 16 residues. V gave up 2 bases and J gave up 5 bases; unmatched junction bases: 7. The germline V gene encodes CDR1 MGHRA and CDR2 YSYEKL. The CDR3 sequence: CASSQPGLAGTETQYF. The sequenced CDR3 bases are TGCGCCAGCAGCCAACCCGGACTAGCGGGTACTGAGACC.

This clone occurred many times. Read coverage stops 3 residues before the CDR3 terminus; the germline J gene supplies the remainder. The chain is built from TRBV7-9 and TRBJ2-7; 7 nucleotides match TRBD2. Germline V gives CDR1 SEHNR, CDR2 FQNEAQ (reference sequence). This CDR3 has 15 amino acids. The V segment lost 6 bases and the J segment 1 base; nucleotides outside the gene matches: 9. The CDR3 bases that were read are TGTGCCAGCAGTGGGGGGGGAGGCCCATCCTACGAG. It specifies CASSGGGGPSYE. The full CDR3 sequence reads CASSGGGGPSYEQYF.

This clone has at least ten counts. The observed sequence ends 3 residues before the CDR3 terminus, with the missing tail filled in from the germline J gene. V usage is TRBV20-1 and J usage is TRBJ1-1, with TRBD1 as a possible D gene (5 bases). The CDR3 sequence is 12 residues long. The V end lost 4 bases, the J end lost 5 bases, and 11 bases lay between the germline ends. Germline values: CDR1 DFQATT, CDR2 SNEGSKA (reference sequence). The CDR3 protein is CSATGLGTEAFF. The sequenced CDR3 bases are TGCAGTGCTACAGGGCTGGGGACTGAA.

This clone was detected ten times or more. This CDR3 is CASSLDGSGTKNIQYF. The CDR3 bases that were read are TGCGCCAGCAGCTTGGATGGTAGCGGAACCAAAAACATT. V usage is TRBV5-1 and J usage is TRBJ2-4; D is possibly TRBD2 (6 bases). The read finishes 3 residues shy of the CDR3 end, and the germline J gene is used to complete it. The CDR3 is 16 residues long. Germline loops: CDR1 SGHRS, CDR2 YFSETQ. Trimming stripped 0 bases from V and 2 bases from J, with 12 bases between.

This clone was counted many times. From the germline J gene comes the end of the CDR3, since the read stops 3 residues before it. This chain uses TRBV4-2 with TRBJ2-5; D not certain. The V and J ends lost 5 bases and 0 bases respectively, with 10 bases between them. The CDR3 is made up of 14 amino acids. Germline V lookup: CDR1 LGHNA, CDR2 YNFKEQ. CDR3 loop: CASSKGADQETQYF. The CDR3 DNA, read in part, is TGTGCCAGCAGCAAAGGAGCCGACCAAGAGACC.

In this sample, this clone turned up many times. The CDR3 end is not reached by the read, which stops 3 residues before it; the germline J gene fills it in. The rearrangement uses TRBV9 and TRBJ2-3; 7 bases are shared with TRBD1. This CDR3 has 15 amino acids. J lost 4 bases, V lost 0 bases, and 5 bases had no gene match. CDR1 is SGDLS, CDR2 YYNGEE, per germline. CDR3 sequence: CASSVAMQGADTQYF. The covered CDR3 bases are TGTGCCAGCAGCGTAGCTATGCAGGGGGCAGATACG.

The sample holds many counts of this clone. The CDR3 end lies 3 residues beyond the end of the read and is filled in from the germline J gene. V is TRBV5-5 and J is TRBJ1-4, with D unresolved. V dropped 1 base and J dropped 0 bases, with 4 bases sitting between them. The CDR3 totals 14 residues. Germline CDR1 reads SGHKS; CDR2 reads YYEKEE (reference sequence). CDR3 sequence reads: CASSLTATNEKLFF. CDR3 DNA, as far as it was read: TGTGCCAGCAGCTTGACTGCAACTAATGAAAAA. Looking up the rest from reference TRBV5-5 and TRBJ1-4 gives the full variable domain: DAGVTQSPTHLIKTRGQQVTLRCSPISGHKSVSWYQQVLGQGPQFIFQYYEKEERGRGNFPDRFSARQFPNYSSELNVNALLLGDSALYLCASSLTATNEKLFFGSGTQLSVL.

A remark on this clone: The read terminates 3 residues before the CDR3 end, so the remaining end is supplied by the germline J gene. The rearrangement links TRBV7-9 to TRBJ2-1, with 11 nucleotides matching TRBD2. From germline, CDR1 is SEHNR and CDR2 FQNEAQ (reference sequence). The V gene end was trimmed by 5 bases and the J gene end by 6 bases; junction bases not matched to a gene: 6. This CDR3 contains 15 residues. The DNA read from the CDR3 is TGTGCCAGCAGCCCACCGGGACTAGCGGCCAATGAG. This gives the protein CASSPPGLAANE. The whole CDR3 sequence is CASSPPGLAANEQFF.

This clone was seen ten or more times. Here the CDR3 reads CASSLTRGEPDYGYTF. CDR3 DNA, as far as it was read: TGTGCCAGCTCACTAACCCGAGGGGAGCCGGACTATGGC. The chain combines TRBV18 with TRBJ1-2; D might be TRBD1 (5 bases). The sequence runs out 3 residues before the end of the CDR3; the remainder is reconstructed from the germline J gene. CDR3 size: 16 residues. Germline CDR1 reads KGHSH; CDR2 reads LQKENI. The V gene lost 4 bases and the J gene lost 3 bases, with 18 bases spanning the gap. Full variable domain (remainder filled in from reference TRBV18 and TRBJ1-2): NAGVMQNPRHLVRRRGQEARLRCSPMKGHSHVYWYRQLPEEGLKFMVYLQKENIIDESGMPKERFSAEFPKEGPSILRIQQVVRGDSAAYFCASSLTRGEPDYGYTFGSGTRLTVV.

This clone was found many times. The read comes to an end 3 residues before the CDR3 does, leaving the germline J gene to fill in the end. The chain links TRBV18 to TRBJ1-4; 12 nucleotides align to TRBD1. The germline CDR1 and CDR2 sequences are KGHSH and LQKENI. The CDR3 is 14 amino acids. V lost 8 bases to trimming and J lost 10 bases; unmatched junction nucleotides: 8. The CDR3 spells CASSSGTGGGKLFF. The covered CDR3 bases are TGTGCCAGCAGCTCCGGGACAGGGGGCGGAAAA.

This clone has ten or more counts. One end of the junction does not line up with germline, which may come from a read error. The read terminates 3 residues before the CDR3 end, so the remaining end is supplied by the germline J gene. The chain carries TRBV7-9 and TRBJ2-5; TRBD2 matches at 7 bases. The germline V gene encodes CDR1 SEHNR and CDR2 FQNEAQ (reference sequence). The CDR3 loop spans 14 amino acids. CDR3 DNA, as far as it was read: TGTGCCAGCAGCTTACAAGCGGGGCAAGAAACC. Encoded protein: CASSLQAGQET. The full CDR3 protein reads CASSLQAGQETQYF.

This clone was seen repeatedly, ten times or more. With the read ending 3 residues before the CDR3 end, the germline J gene is used to fill in that end. This chain connects TRBV11-2 to TRBJ2-1, with 8 positions matching TRBD2. The V and J ends lost 4 bases and 8 bases, in that order; junction bases with no gene match: 7. CDR3 length: 14 residues. The germline V gene encodes CDR1 SGHAT and CDR2 FQNNGV. The CDR3 protein is CASSSMGLVYEQFF. CDR3 bases read: TGTGCCAGCAGCTCCATGGGACTAGTCTATGAG.

This clone has ten or more counts. The DNA ends 3 residues before the CDR3 does, and the rest of the CDR3 is filled in from the germline J gene. The rearrangement links TRBV19 to TRBJ1-1, with D hard to call. CDR1 is LNHDA, CDR2 SQIVND, per germline (reference sequence). CDR3 length: 10 amino acids. The CDR3 is CASGPSGAFF. The sequenced CDR3 bases are TGTGCCAGTGGTCCGTCGGGA.

This clone showed up many times. The CDR3 is cut off 3 residues early in the read; its end comes from the germline J gene. This chain links TRBV5-4 with TRBJ1-2; D is uncertain. Trimming cost V 1 base and J 0 bases, with 7 bases left between them. CDR3 length: 14 residues. The germline V gene encodes CDR1 SGHNT and CDR2 YYREEE (reference sequence). CDR3 DNA, as far as it was read: TGTGCCAGCAGCTTGCGACAATCTAACTATGGC. It specifies CASSLRQSNYG. The entire CDR3 protein is CASSLRQSNYGYTF.

This clone was counted many times. The read terminates 3 residues ahead of where the CDR3 ends, so the germline J gene completes it. The J gene is TRBJ2-3, the V gene TRBV7-3; 9 nucleotides match TRBD1. The length of the CDR3 is 15 residues. The V gene's germline CDR1 is SGHTA and CDR2 FQGTGA. J gave up 3 bases and V 5 bases, and 6 bases lay outside the gene matches. The sequenced CDR3 bases are TGTGCCAGCAGCCTAAGTGGACAGGGGACAGATACG. Translating it yields CASSLSGQGTDT. The CDR3 as a whole reads CASSLSGQGTDTQYF.

This clone was picked up many times. Coverage ceases 3 residues before the CDR3 finishes, and the germline J gene fills in the end. This sequence joins TRBV10-1 and TRBJ1-5; D unresolved. V was trimmed by 3 bases and J by 3 bases, leaving 9 bases between them. CDR3 length equals 14 residues. Looked up from germline, CDR1 is WNHNN and CDR2 is SYGVQD (reference sequence). CDR3 DNA (partial): TGCGCCAGCAGTGACGGTATCCCCAATCAGCCC. Translated: CASSDGIPNQP. The whole CDR3 region reads CASSDGIPNQPQHF.

This clone has at least ten counts. Sequencing ends 3 residues short of the CDR3 end; the germline J gene provides the rest. V is TRBV30 and J is TRBJ2-2; TRBD1 agrees at 10 bases. V was pared by 0 bases and J by 4 bases, with 8 bases of the junction left unmatched. The CDR3 consists of 17 residues. Germline CDR1 is GTSNPN and CDR2 is SVGIG (reference sequence). The CDR3 is CAWSVAGQGGITGELFF. The DNA read from the CDR3 is TGTGCCTGGAGTGTAGCCGGACAGGGGGGGATCACCGGGGAG. Full variable domain (remainder filled in from reference TRBV30 and TRBJ2-2): SQTIHQWPATLVQPVGSPLSLECTVEGTSNPNLYWYRQAAGRGLQLLFYSVGIGQISSEVPQNLSASRPQDRQFILSSKKLLLSDSGFYLCAWSVAGQGGITGELFFGEGSRLTVL.